This T cell receptor beta chain originates from a study of regulatory T cells in long-lasting Graves disease. As for the study in general: Over 5 years of antithyroid drugs with positive TSH receptor antibodies was taken to mean persistent Graves' disease.

Study conclusions and caveats: The study found TRBV28, TRBJ1-2 and TRBJ2-5 favored in persistent disease.

About this clonotype itself: The antigen remains unidentified.

Described time point: persistent/refractory GD, antithyroid drugs over 5 years with positive TRAb. Construction of the TCR library relied on RNA isolated from PBMCs. V lost 3 bases, J lost 6 bases, and 6 bases lay in between. This CDR3 has 13 amino acids. Germline-derived CDR1 and CDR2 are MNHEY and SMNVEV (reference sequence). The TCR beta library used iRepertoire HTBI primers with Arm-PCR amplification of CDR3. TCRdb recomputed calls from the multiplex PCR reads with MiXCR, one row per CDR3 protein. The sample has around 450,000 distinct CDR3 sequences; about a fifth are singletons. The rearrangement uses TRBV27 and TRBJ1-6, with D unclear. Specimen: peripheral blood mononuclear cells (PBMCs), collected when the disease was refractory, from a patient treated with antithyroid drugs. The clonotype was recovered from a female donor with Graves disease. In DNA, the CDR3 is TGTGCCAGCAGTTTTACCGCTAATTCACCCCTCCACTTT. Residues: CASSFTANSPLHF.